One and the same sample provided the 27 T cell receptor beta chains below, sequenced in a study of blood T cell repertoires in COVID-19. TCRdb's copy holds only in-frame clones and misses some; the assay was immunoSEQ multiplex PCR. This sample yields about 220,000 clones, of which 75% to 90% are seen a single time; roughly 4.9% belongs to the top ten. The sequencing input was peripheral blood. These receptors all come from a human donor in a cohort sampled during active COVID-19.

The chain recombines TRBV27 with TRBJ1-5; D is ambiguous. Trimming took 2 bases from V and 0 from J, leaving 8 bases between them. CDR1 and CDR2 from the germline V gene are MNHEY and SMNVEV (reference sequence). The CDR3 contains 15 residues. DNA of the CDR3: TGTGCCAGCAGTTTAAACAGATATAGCAATCAGCCCCAGCATTTT. This translates into CASSLNRYSNQPQHF.

Comment on this clone: At the DNA level, this CDR3 is encoded by other sequences in the same sample as well. The chain combines TRBV7-2 with TRBJ2-7; D may be TRBD1 (5 bases). V lost 1 base and J 2 bases, leaving 6 bases between the germline ends. Germline V gene sequence: CDR1 SGHTA, CDR2 FQGNSA. The CDR3 covers 13 residues. CDR3 sequence (DNA): TGTGCCAGCAGCTTAGGGGGCCCCTACGAGCAGTACTTC. This encodes CASSLGGPYEQYF.

The chain's CDR3 is CASSATSAGANVLTF. The CDR3, as DNA: TGTGCCAGTAGTGCCACTAGCGCTGGGGCCAACGTCCTGACTTTC. The chain couples TRBV19 to TRBJ2-6; 7 nucleotides agree with TRBD2. The CDR3 sequence is 15 residues long. Looked up from germline, CDR1 is LNHDA and CDR2 is SQIVND (reference sequence). After removal of 5 bases from V and 2 bases from J, the junction contained 3 bases not matched to a gene.

This chain links TRBV6-5 with TRBJ1-1, with a weak D call TRBD1 (5 bases). From germline, CDR1 is MNHEY and CDR2 SVGAGI. There are 13 residues in the CDR3. V lost 6 bases, J lost 5 bases, and 13 bases lay in between. The CDR3 DNA is TGTGCCAGCAGCCTACAGGTTTGGACTGAAGCTTTCTTT. Its protein product is CASSLQVWTEAFF.

Points on this clone: The sample has other DNA sequences that encode this CDR3 too. The chain joins TRBV19 to TRBJ2-7, with TRBD1 identical over 9 bases. CDR3 length: 14 amino acids. Losses at the gene ends were 3 bases for V and 2 bases for J; bases not matched to a gene: 2. Germline lookup yields CDR1 LNHDA and CDR2 SQIVND (reference sequence). CDR3 sequence: CASSIGTGPYEQYF. Written as DNA, the CDR3 is TGTGCCAGTAGTATCGGGACAGGGCCCTACGAGCAGTACTTC.

The chain joins TRBV18 to TRBJ1-4; no reliable D call. Germline V gene lookup returns CDR1 KGHSH and CDR2 LQKENI. The CDR3 sequence is 14 residues long. With 2 bases removed from V and 3 bases from J, the gap between germline ends came to 7 bases. The CDR3 DNA reads TGTGCCAGCTCACCAGGGCATTCTAATGAAAAACTGTTTTTT. Its protein is CASSPGHSNEKLFF. Filled out from reference TRBV18 and TRBJ1-4, the complete variable domain reads NAGVMQNPRHLVRRRGQEARLRCSPMKGHSHVYWYRQLPEEGLKFMVYLQKENIIDESGMPKERFSAEFPKEGPSILRIQQVVRGDSAAYFCASSPGHSNEKLFFGSGTQLSVL.

The J gene is TRBJ2-7, the V gene TRBV28; TRBD1 is a possible D gene (5 bases). Trimming took 6 bases from V and 1 from J, leaving 13 bases between them. Germline V gene lookup returns CDR1 MDHEN and CDR2 SYDVKM. This CDR3 has 14 residues. The CDR3 coding sequence is TGTGCCAGCAGGAGGACATACCTGTCCTACGAGCAGTACTTC. Amino acid sequence: CASRRTYLSYEQYF.

The V and J genes are TRBV19 and TRBJ2-4; D might be TRBD1 (5 bases). Germline V CDR1 and CDR2: LNHDA, SQIVND (reference sequence). Trimming took 4 bases from V and 7 from J, leaving 23 bases between them. The CDR3 is made up of 17 amino acids. CDR3 sequence: CASSTPPREVAGNIQYF. CDR3 nucleotide sequence: TGTGCCAGTAGTACCCCCCCCAGGGAAGTAGCCGGGAACATTCAGTACTTC.

The chain uses TRBV9 and TRBJ2-6; 10 bases agree with TRBD1. Germline CDR1 SGDLS, CDR2 YYNGEE. CDR3 length: 18 amino acids. V shed 2 bases, J shed 1 base, and the junction held 6 bases outside the gene matches. The CDR3 loop reads CASSVWDRGRSGANVLTF. In DNA, the CDR3 is TGTGCCAGCAGCGTGTGGGACAGGGGACGTTCTGGGGCCAACGTCCTGACTTTC.

The chain combines TRBV24-1 with TRBJ2-1; D unresolved. The CDR3 is 15 amino acids. V dropped 0 bases and J dropped 5 bases, with 10 bases sitting between them. Germline V gene lookup returns CDR1 KGHDR and CDR2 SFDVKD. CDR3 coding DNA: TGTGCCACCAGTGATTTGGGCTCCCCAGACAATGAGCAGTTCTTC. The encoded protein is CATSDLGSPDNEQFF.

J is TRBJ2-1 and V is TRBV3-1 (or the pseudogene TRBV3-2), with TRBD2 matching 9 bases. J gave up 6 bases and V 4 bases, and 10 bases lay outside the gene matches. The CDR3 has 16 amino acids. Per germline, CDR1 LGHDT and CDR2 YNNKEL (reference sequence). In nucleotides, the CDR3 is TGTGCCAGCAGCCCGGGGGGTCTAGCGGGGACCAATGAGCAGTTCTTC. The encoded protein is CASSPGGLAGTNEQFF.

This rearrangement joins TRBV6-4 to TRBJ2-3, with D possibly being TRBD1 (7 bases). V lost 6 bases and J lost 4, with 17 bases in between. The CDR3 loop spans 15 amino acids. Germline CDR1 is MRHNA and CDR2 is SNTAGT. The CDR3, as DNA: TGTGCCAGCAGCCGACAGGGAGGTCGGGCAGATACGCAGTATTTT. As protein: CASSRQGGRADTQYF.

This rearrangement joins TRBV3-1 (or the pseudogene TRBV3-2) to TRBJ2-1; TRBD1 matches at 9 bases. The junction had 4 bases not matched to a gene; V was cut back by 5 bases and J by 2 bases. Germline V gene data show CDR1 as LGHDT and CDR2 as YNNKEL (reference sequence). This CDR3 is built from 15 residues. In nucleotides, the CDR3 is TGTGCCAGCAGCAGTACAGGGGGCCCCTACAATGAGCAGTTCTTC. Its translation is CASSSTGGPYNEQFF.

The chain is built from TRBV4-1 and TRBJ2-3, with a possible D match to TRBD2 (6 bases). This CDR3 has 13 residues. Trimming took 0 bases from V and 8 from J, leaving 9 bases between them. Germline CDR1 is MGHRA and CDR2 is YSYEKL. The CDR3 loop reads CASSQDSGGTQYF. The CDR3 coding sequence is TGCGCCAGCAGCCAAGATAGCGGCGGTACGCAGTATTTT.

This chain connects TRBV7-8 to TRBJ1-5, with D possibly being TRBD1 (6 bases). Germline V gene data show CDR1 as SGHVS and CDR2 as FQNEAQ. The ends were cut back, 5 bases at V and 1 base at J, with 15 bases in the middle. The CDR3 sequence is 16 residues long. In nucleotides, the CDR3 is TGTGCCAGCAGCAAGTACAGGGTGGCGAGCAATCAGCCCCAGCATTTT. Translating it yields CASSKYRVASNQPQHF.

The DNA of the CDR3 is TGCGCCAGCAGCTTTACTAGCGGGGGAACCTACGAGCAGTACTTC. It codes for CASSFTSGGTYEQYF. The V gene is TRBV5-1, the J gene TRBJ2-7; 11 positions agree with TRBD2. V gave up 2 bases and J gave up 2 bases; unmatched junction bases: 3. CDR1 and CDR2 (germline): SGHRS, YFSETQ. The CDR3 length is 15 residues.

The chain links TRBV5-6 to TRBJ1-5; D gene uncertain. The CDR3 is made up of 15 amino acids. V dropped 1 base and J dropped 4 bases, with 12 bases sitting between them. Germline V gives CDR1 SGHDT, CDR2 YYEEEE. CDR3 sequence (DNA): TGTGCCAGCAGCTTGCAGGTCAGCCAAAATCAGCCCCAGCATTTT. Translating it yields CASSLQVSQNQPQHF.

The J gene is TRBJ1-6, the V gene TRBV27, with a possible D match to TRBD1 (5 bases). CDR1 and CDR2 from the germline V gene are MNHEY and SMNVEV (reference sequence). The CDR3 consists of 14 residues. V lost 5 bases, J lost 7 bases, and 12 bases lay in between. The CDR3 nucleotides read TGTGCCAGCAGTCAGGGTTCGCGAAATTCACCCCTCCACTTT. Its translation is CASSQGSRNSPLHF.

The rearrangement uses TRBV30 and TRBJ2-1; weak D call: TRBD1 (6 bases). The CDR3 is 14 amino acids. Germline CDR1 is GTSNPN and CDR2 is SVGIG (reference sequence). Deletions cut 3 bases from V and 6 bases from J, with 15 bases between. Here the CDR3 DNA reads TGTGCCTGGAGACAACAGGGAAGAGGCAATGAGCAGTTCTTC. Translation gives CAWRQQGRGNEQFF.

The chain has TRBV5-1 and TRBJ1-2; D is perhaps TRBD1 (5 bases). Trimming pared 4 bases from V and 4 bases from J, leaving 8 bases between. The CDR3 totals 12 residues. CDR1 is SGHRS, CDR2 YFSETQ, per germline. CDR3 nucleotides: TGCGCCAGCAGCCCAGACAGCTATGGCTACACCTTC. This encodes CASSPDSYGYTF.

This clone has only one observation. An end of the junction does not agree with germline; a read error may underlie this. V is TRBV6-5 and J is TRBJ2-7; 9 bases agree with TRBD1. CDR3 length: 12 residues. The germline V gene has CDR1 MNHEY and CDR2 SVGAGI. CDR3 amino acids: CASSDSDRGRVF. CDR3 coding DNA: TGTGCCAGCAGTGACTCCGACAGGGGGAGAGTCTTC.

This clone was picked up a small number of times. The same CDR3 can be traced to other DNA sequences in this sample. The chain uses TRBV7-2 and TRBJ1-2; D perhaps matches TRBD1 (5 bases). Germline V gene lookup returns CDR1 SGHTA and CDR2 FQGNSA. CDR3 length: 14 residues. Trimming shortened V by 2 bases and J by 4 bases, and 11 bases separated the two germline ends. The CDR3 spells CASSLQGGGYGYTF. Written as DNA, the CDR3 is TGTGCCAGCAGCTTACAGGGAGGAGGCTATGGCTACACCTTC.

The rearrangement links TRBV6-2 or TRBV6-3 to TRBJ2-3; the match to TRBD2 covers 13 bases. The CDR3 consists of 15 residues. In germline, CDR1 is MNHEY, CDR2 SVGEGT. Losses at the gene ends were 6 bases for V and 5 bases for J; bases not matched to a gene: 5. The CDR3 DNA follows: TGTGCCAGCAGCCCCGGGACTAGCGGGAAAGATACGCAGTATTTT. The encoded protein is CASSPGTSGKDTQYF.

This clone was seen only once. V and J are TRBV19 and TRBJ2-2; D gene ambiguous. The CDR3 consists of 17 residues. Germline CDR1 is LNHDA and CDR2 is SQIVND (reference sequence). V lost 8 bases to trimming and J lost 2 bases, with 21 bases between them. CDR3 in DNA: TGTGCCAGTGCCACTTACTTAGAGAGCGCAAACACCGGGGAGCTGTTTTTT. It codes for CASATYLESANTGELFF.

Ten or more counts support this clone. V gene TRBV27 combines with J gene TRBJ1-1; the match to TRBD1 covers 7 bases. The V gene's germline CDR1 is MNHEY and CDR2 SMNVEV (reference sequence). V was pared by 10 bases and J by 0 bases, with 8 bases of the junction left unmatched. The CDR3 runs 14 residues. This CDR3 is CATSDRAMNTEAFF. CDR3 in DNA: TGTGCCACCTCTGACAGGGCGATGAACACTGAAGCTTTCTTT.

The V gene is TRBV3-1 (or the pseudogene TRBV3-2), the J gene TRBJ2-1, with TRBD2 identical over 14 bases. This CDR3 contains 17 residues. Germline assignment: CDR1 LGHDT and CDR2 YNNKEL (reference sequence). With 1 base clipped from V and 7 bases from J, the junction kept 6 bases outside the gene matches. The CDR3 loop is CASSQVMGLAGVNEQFF. The CDR3 bases are TGTGCCAGCAGCCAAGTGATGGGACTAGCGGGAGTAAATGAGCAGTTCTTC.

V usage is TRBV13 and J usage is TRBJ1-3, with TRBD1 matching 9 bases. This CDR3 is 16 amino acids long. Per germline, CDR1 PRHDT and CDR2 FYEKMQ (reference sequence). The V and J ends lost 0 bases and 1 base, in that order; junction bases with no gene match: 1. The DNA of the CDR3 is TGTGCCAGCAGCTTAGGCGGGACAGGGTCTGGAAACACCATATATTTT. Its protein is CASSLGGTGSGNTIYF. Full variable domain (outside the CDR3, taken from reference TRBV13 and TRBJ1-3): AAGVIQSPRHLIKEKRETATLKCYPIPRHDTVYWYQQGPGQDPQFLISFYEKMQSDKGSIPDRFSAQQFSDYHSELNMSSLELGDSALYFCASSLGGTGSGNTIYFGEGSWLTVV.